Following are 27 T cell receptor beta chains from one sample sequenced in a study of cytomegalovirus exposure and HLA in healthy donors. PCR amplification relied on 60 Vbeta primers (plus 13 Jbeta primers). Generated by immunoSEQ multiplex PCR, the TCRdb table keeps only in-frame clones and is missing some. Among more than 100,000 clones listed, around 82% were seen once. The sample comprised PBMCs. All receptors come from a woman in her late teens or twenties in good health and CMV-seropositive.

CDR3 in amino acids: CASSVGAVGGNEQFF. The CDR3 region has the DNA TGTGCCAGCAGCGTAGGGGCCGTCGGGGGTAATGAGCAGTTCTTC. The chain employs TRBV9 and TRBJ2-1; weak D call: TRBD2 (6 bases). Germline V lookup: CDR1 SGDLS, CDR2 YYNGEE. Trimming left V 0 bases short and J 7 bases short, with 14 bases between. The CDR3 consists of 15 residues.

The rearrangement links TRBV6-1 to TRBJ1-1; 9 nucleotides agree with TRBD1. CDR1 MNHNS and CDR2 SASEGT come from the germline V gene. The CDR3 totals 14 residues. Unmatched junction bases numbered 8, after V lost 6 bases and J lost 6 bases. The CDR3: CASRNRGREAEAFF. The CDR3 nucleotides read TGTGCCAGCAGGAACAGGGGGCGGGAGGCTGAAGCTTTCTTT.

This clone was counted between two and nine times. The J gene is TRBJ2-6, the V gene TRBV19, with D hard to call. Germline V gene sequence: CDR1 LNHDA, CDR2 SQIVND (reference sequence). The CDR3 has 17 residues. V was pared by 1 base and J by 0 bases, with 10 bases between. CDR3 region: CASSIAVIRSGANVLTF. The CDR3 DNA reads TGTGCCAGTAGTATAGCAGTGATCCGCTCTGGGGCCAACGTCCTGACTTTC.

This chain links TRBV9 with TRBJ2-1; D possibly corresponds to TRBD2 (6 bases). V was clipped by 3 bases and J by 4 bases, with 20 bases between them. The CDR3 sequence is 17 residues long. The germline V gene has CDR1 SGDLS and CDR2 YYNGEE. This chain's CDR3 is CASSAPFNSGKYNEQFF. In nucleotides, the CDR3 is TGTGCCAGCAGCGCGCCTTTCAATAGCGGAAAATACAATGAGCAGTTCTTC.

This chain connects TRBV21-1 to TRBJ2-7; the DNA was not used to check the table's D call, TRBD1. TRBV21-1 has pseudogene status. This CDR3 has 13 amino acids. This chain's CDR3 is CASSKTGMYEQYF. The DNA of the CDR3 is TGTGCCAGCAGCAAAACAGGGATGTACGAGCAGTACTTC.

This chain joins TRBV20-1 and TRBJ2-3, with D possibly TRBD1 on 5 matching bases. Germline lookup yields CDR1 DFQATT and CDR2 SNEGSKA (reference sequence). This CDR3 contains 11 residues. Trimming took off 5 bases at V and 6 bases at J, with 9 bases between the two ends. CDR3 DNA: TGCAGTGCTTTTCGACAGGATACGCAGTATTTT. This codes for CSAFRQDTQYF.

The CDR3 sequence is CASSPLAGGPTDTQYF. CDR3 bases: TGTGCCAGCAGCCCCCTAGCGGGAGGGCCCACAGATACGCAGTATTTT. The V call is TRBV7-9, the J call TRBJ2-3; TRBD2 aligns across 12 bases. This CDR3 is built from 16 residues. V lost 5 bases, J lost 2 bases, and 5 bases stayed unmatched. Germline V gene lookup returns CDR1 SEHNR and CDR2 FQNEAQ (reference sequence).

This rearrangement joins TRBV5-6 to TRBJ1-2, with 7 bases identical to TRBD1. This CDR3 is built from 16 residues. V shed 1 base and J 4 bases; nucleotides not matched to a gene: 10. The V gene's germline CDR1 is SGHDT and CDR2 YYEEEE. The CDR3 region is CASSLLRGPGAYGYTF. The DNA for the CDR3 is TGTGCCAGCAGCTTGTTGAGGGGGCCGGGTGCCTATGGCTACACCTTC.

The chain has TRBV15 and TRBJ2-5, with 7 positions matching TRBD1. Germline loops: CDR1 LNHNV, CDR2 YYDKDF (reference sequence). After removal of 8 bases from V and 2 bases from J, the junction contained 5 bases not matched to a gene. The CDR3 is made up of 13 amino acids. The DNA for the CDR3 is TGTGCCACCTCCGGGACAGAACAAGAGACCCAGTACTTC. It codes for CATSGTEQETQYF.

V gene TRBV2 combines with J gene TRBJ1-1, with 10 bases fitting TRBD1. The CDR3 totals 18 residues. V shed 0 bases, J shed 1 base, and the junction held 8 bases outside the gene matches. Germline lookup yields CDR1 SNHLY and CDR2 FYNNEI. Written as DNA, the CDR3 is TGTGCCAGCAGTGAAGCGGGGACTGACAGGGGGCCGAACACTGAAGCTTTCTTT. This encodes CASSEAGTDRGPNTEAFF.

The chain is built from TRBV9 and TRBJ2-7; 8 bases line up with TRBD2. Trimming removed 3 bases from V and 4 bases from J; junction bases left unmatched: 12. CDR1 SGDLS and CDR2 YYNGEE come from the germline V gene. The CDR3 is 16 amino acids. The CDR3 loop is CASSGRGAGALYEQYF. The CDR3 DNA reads TGTGCCAGCAGCGGCAGGGGAGCGGGAGCTTTGTACGAGCAGTACTTC. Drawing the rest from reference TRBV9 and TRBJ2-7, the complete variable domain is DSGVTQTPKHLITATGQRVTLRCSPRSGDLSVYWYQQSLDQGLQFLIQYYNGEERAKGNILERFSAQQFPDLHSELNLSSLELGDSALYFCASSGRGAGALYEQYFGPGTRLTVT.

The CDR3: CASSSLGTIGTYEQYF. CDR3 nucleotides: TGTGCCAGCAGCTCTCTCGGGACAATTGGGACCTACGAGCAGTACTTC. The genes are TRBV7-2 and TRBJ2-7, with D tentatively TRBD1 (6 bases). CDR3 length: 16 residues. The germline CDR1 and CDR2 sequences are SGHTA and FQGNSA. V lost 4 bases and J 2 bases, leaving 18 bases between the germline ends. The variable domain in full, with the rest retrieved from reference TRBV7-2 and TRBJ2-7, is GAGVSQSPSNKVTEKGKDVELRCDPISGHTALYWYRQSLGQGLEFLIYFQGNSAPDKSGLPSDRFSAERTGGSVSTLTIQRTQQEDSAVYLCASSSLGTIGTYEQYFGPGTRLTVT.

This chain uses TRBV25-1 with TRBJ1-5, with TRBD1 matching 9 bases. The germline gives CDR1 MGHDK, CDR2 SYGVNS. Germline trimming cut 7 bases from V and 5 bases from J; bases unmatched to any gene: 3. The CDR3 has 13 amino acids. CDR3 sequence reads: CASTGTGYQPQHF. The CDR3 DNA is TGTGCCAGCACGGGGACAGGGTATCAGCCCCAGCATTTT.

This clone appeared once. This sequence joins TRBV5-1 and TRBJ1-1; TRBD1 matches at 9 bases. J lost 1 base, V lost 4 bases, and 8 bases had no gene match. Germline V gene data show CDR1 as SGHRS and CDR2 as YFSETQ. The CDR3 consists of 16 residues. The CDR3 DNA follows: TGCGCCAGCAGCGTACAGGGGGCGCGTAGGAACACTGAAGCTTTCTTT. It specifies CASSVQGARRNTEAFF.

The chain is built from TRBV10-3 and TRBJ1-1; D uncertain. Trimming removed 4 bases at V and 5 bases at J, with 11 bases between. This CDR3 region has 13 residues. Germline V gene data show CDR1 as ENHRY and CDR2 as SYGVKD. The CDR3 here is CAISGTPGTEAFF. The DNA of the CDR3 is TGTGCCATCAGTGGGACCCCGGGGACTGAAGCTTTCTTT.

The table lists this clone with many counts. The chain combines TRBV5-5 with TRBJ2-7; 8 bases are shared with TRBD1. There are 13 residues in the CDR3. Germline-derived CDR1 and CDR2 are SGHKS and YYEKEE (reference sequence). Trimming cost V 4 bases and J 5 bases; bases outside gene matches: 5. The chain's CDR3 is CASSQDRAHEQYF. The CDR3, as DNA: TGTGCCAGCAGCCAGGACAGGGCCCACGAGCAGTACTTC.

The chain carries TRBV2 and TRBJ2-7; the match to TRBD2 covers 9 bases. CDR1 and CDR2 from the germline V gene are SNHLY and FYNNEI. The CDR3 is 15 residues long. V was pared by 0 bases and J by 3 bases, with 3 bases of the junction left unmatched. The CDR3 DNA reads TGTGCCAGCAGTGAAGCTTTAGCGGGGGTCTACGAGCAGTACTTC. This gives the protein CASSEALAGVYEQYF.

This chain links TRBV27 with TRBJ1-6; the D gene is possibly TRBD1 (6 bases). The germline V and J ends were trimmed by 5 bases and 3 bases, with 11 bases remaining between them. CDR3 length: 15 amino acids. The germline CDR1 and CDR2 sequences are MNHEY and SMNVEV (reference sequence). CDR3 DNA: TGTGCCAGCAGTCCCAGGGGCTTCTATAATTCACCCCTCCACTTT. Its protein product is CASSPRGFYNSPLHF.

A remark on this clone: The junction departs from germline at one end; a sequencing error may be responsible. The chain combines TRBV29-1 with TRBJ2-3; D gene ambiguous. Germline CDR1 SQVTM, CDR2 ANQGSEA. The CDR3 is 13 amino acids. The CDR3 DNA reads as TGTCTTGCCAGTGTTTCTAGCACAGATACGCAGTATTTT. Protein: CLASVSSTDTQYF.

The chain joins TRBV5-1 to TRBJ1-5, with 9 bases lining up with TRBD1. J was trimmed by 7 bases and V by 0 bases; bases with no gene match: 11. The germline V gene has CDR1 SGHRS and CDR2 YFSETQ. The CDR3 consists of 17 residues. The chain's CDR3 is CASSLDPPGQGYQPQHF. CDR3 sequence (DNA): TGCGCCAGCAGCTTGGACCCGCCGGGACAGGGATACCAGCCCCAGCATTTT. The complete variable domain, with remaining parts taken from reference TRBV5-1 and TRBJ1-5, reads KAGVTQTPRYLIKTRGQQVTLSCSPISGHRSVSWYQQTPGQGLQFLFEYFSETQRNKGNFPGRFSGRQFSNSRSEMNVSTLELGDSALYLCASSLDPPGQGYQPQHFGDGTRLSIL.

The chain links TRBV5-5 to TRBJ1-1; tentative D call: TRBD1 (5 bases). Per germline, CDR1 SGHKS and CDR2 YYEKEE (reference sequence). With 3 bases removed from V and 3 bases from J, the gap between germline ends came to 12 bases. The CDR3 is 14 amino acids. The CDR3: CASSWGVADTEAFF. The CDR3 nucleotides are TGTGCCAGCAGCTGGGGGGTAGCAGACACTGAAGCTTTCTTT.

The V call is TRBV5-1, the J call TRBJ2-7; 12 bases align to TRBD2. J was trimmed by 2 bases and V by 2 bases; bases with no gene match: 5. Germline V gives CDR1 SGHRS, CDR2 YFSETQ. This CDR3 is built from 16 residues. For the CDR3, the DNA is TGCGCCAGCAGCTTTGGGCTAGCGGGGGGGGCCTACGAGCAGTACTTC. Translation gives CASSFGLAGGAYEQYF. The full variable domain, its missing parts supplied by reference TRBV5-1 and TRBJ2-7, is KAGVTQTPRYLIKTRGQQVTLSCSPISGHRSVSWYQQTPGQGLQFLFEYFSETQRNKGNFPGRFSGRQFSNSRSEMNVSTLELGDSALYLCASSFGLAGGAYEQYFGPGTRLTVT.

The CDR3 nucleotides are TGTGCCAGCAGCTTAAGATTAAATTCAGGGTACAGGGATTCCTACGAGCAGTACTTC. Protein sequence: CASSLRLNSGYRDSYEQYF. J is TRBJ2-7 and V is TRBV11-2, with D possibly TRBD1 on 6 matching bases. CDR3 size: 19 residues. Germline V lookup: CDR1 SGHAT, CDR2 FQNNGV. V lost 2 bases, J lost 1 base, and 24 bases lay in between.

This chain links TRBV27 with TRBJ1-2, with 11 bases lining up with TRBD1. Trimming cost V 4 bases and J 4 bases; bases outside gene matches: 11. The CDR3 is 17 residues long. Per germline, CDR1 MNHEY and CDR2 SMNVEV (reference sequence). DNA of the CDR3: TGTGCCAGCAGTTCCACCGGACAGGGGGCGATGGGCTATGGCTACACCTTC. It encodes CASSSTGQGAMGYGYTF.

The CDR3 region is CASSLAASGGYEQYF. The CDR3 nucleotides read TGCGCCAGCAGCTTGGCAGCTAGCGGGGGCTACGAGCAGTACTTC. The rearrangement links TRBV5-1 to TRBJ2-7; 10 bases agree with TRBD2. The CDR3 contains 15 residues. From germline, CDR1 is SGHRS and CDR2 YFSETQ. Losses at the gene ends were 0 bases for V and 3 bases for J; bases not matched to a gene: 3.

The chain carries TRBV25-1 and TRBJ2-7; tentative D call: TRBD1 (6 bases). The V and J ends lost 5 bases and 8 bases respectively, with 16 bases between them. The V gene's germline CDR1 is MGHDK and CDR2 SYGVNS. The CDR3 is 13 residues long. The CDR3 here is CASSKQGRDKQYF. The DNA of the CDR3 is TGTGCCAGCAGTAAACAGGGTAGGGACAAGCAGTACTTC.

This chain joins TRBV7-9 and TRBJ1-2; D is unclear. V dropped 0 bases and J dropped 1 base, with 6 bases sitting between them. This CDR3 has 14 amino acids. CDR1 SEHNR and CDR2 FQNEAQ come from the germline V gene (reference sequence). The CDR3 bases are TGTGCCAGCAGCTTAGCGGGGAGTAACTATGGCTACACCTTC. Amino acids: CASSLAGSNYGYTF.